The TCR beta chain described here comes from a study of T cell repertoires in cytomegalovirus infection (dated by TCRdb to between 2019 and 2020). At the level of the whole study: Because public TCR beta signatures pointed to carriage of CMV infection together with the matching HLA type, the HLA type of each donor mattered for the analysis. The paper's findings and limits, for the study overall: Cumulative frequency of public TCR beta family members discriminated carriers of CMV infection plus the relevant HLA type in this cohort and an independent 352-donor cohort. The ex vivo response was dominated by HLA-C-restricted CMV-specific TCR beta clonotypes, which also provided the single most frequent clonotype in two of eight donors.

Relative to germline, V is missing 0 bases and J is missing 1 base, with 5 bases of the junction outside any gene match. There are 16 amino acids in the CDR3, from cysteine to phenylalanine inclusive. Only the CDR3 DNA is retained, 48 bases long and in frame from the first base. CDR1 MNHEY and CDR2 SVGAGI are derived from the germline V gene. Concerning this clonotype: Its antigen is not yet known. No much larger clone is present one base from it, and per-base qualities are unavailable.

These reads were obtained on an Illumina HiSeq 1500. TCRdb reran the public reads through fastp at Q25 and MiXCR, keeping productive beta chains. Rows are unified per CDR3 protein, each entry keeping the most common DNA and genes. Recorded for this sample are about 130,000 distinct CDR3 sequences; 7.5% to 9% of them occurred a single time. The top ten clonotypes cover around 10% of the sample. Here the chain combines TRBV6-5 and TRBJ1-1, with 7 middle bases fitting TRBD1. The sequencing sample was made of PBMCs. The TCR comes from a human donor in good health (CMV status not recorded). Some clones in this sample may be carry-over from other donors' samples. The nucleotides read TGTGCCAGCAGTTACTCGTTCCAGGGGGGGAACACTGAAGCTTTCTTT. Its protein reads: CASSYSFQGGNTEAFF.